This T cell receptor (beta chain) comes out of a study of T cell repertoires in cytomegalovirus infection. Background on the study: In public TCR beta signatures, there were indications of both CMV infection and matching HLA type.

There are 14 residues in the CDR3. Germline loops: CDR1 MGHDK, CDR2 SYGVNS. V was shortened by 2 bases and J by 4 bases, with 11 bases between the two germline ends. TCRdb fed the reads into MiXCR, producing one record per CDR3 protein. This table holds about 740,000 distinct CDR3 sequences, 35% to 40% found once. This TCR was recovered from a human donor in good health (CMV status not recorded). Some clones in this sample may be carry-over from other donors' samples. Sequences were obtained from PBMCs. The V call is TRBV25-1, the J call TRBJ1-1; TRBD1 might be the D (5 bases). CDR3 amino acids: CASSEPGPPTEAFF. CDR3 in DNA: TGTGCCAGCAGTGAACCAGGGCCGCCCACTGAAGCTTTCTTT.